What follows describes a single TCR beta chain. Its antigen is still unknown. This entry belongs to a study of cytomegalovirus exposure and HLA in healthy donors. Study-level findings and limits: The study designated about 160 TCR beta chains cytomegalovirus-associated. TRBV6-2, TRBV6-3 and other indistinguishable V segments were excluded. The study had only CMV serostatus as immune exposure information.

PCR employed 60 Vbeta and 13 Jbeta primers. The assay was immunoSEQ multiplex PCR, and TCRdb's table has in-frame clones only and misses some. The sample has some 140,000 clones; 65% to 80% are singletons. Trimming took 4 bases from V and 14 from J; bases not matched to a gene: 13. Germline V lookup: CDR1 MRHNA, CDR2 SNTAGT. This CDR3 has 13 amino acids. V usage is TRBV6-4 and J usage is TRBJ1-2; TRBD1 agrees at 7 bases. Sequences were obtained from PBMCs. This TCR was sampled from a man aged 18 to 30 in good health and CMV-seronegative. The CDR3 nucleotides are TGTGCCAGCAGTGGCCCCCGACAGGGTGCTCTGACCTTC. Encoded protein: CASSGPRQGALTF.